A single T cell receptor (beta chain) is shown here with its context. Its antigen remains unknown. TCRdb passed the 5' RACE reads through MiXCR, listing each CDR3 protein once. The sample has a few hundred thousand distinct CDR3 sequences, about 10% seen once; the top ten hold 9% to 10%. The data derive from a study of identical twins. Study-wide results and limits: Possibly, invariant MAIT and iNKT cells partly confounded zero-insertion analyses. Twin pairs' shared out-of-frame alpha sequences were enriched in low generation probability.

Only healthy Caucasians were included as donors. After removal of 0 bases from V and 6 bases from J, the junction contained 6 bases not matched to a gene. Germline lookup yields CDR1 DFQATT and CDR2 SNEGSKA (reference sequence). The length of the CDR3 is 15 residues. Sequencing was done on a sample of memory T cells sorted from blood. The source is a man in his fifties or sixties in good health. The chain links TRBV20-1 to TRBJ2-1; 9 bases fit TRBD1. The CDR3, as DNA: TGCAGTGCTAGAGATATCGGACAGGGGACCAATGAGCAGTTCTTC. Protein product: CSARDIGQGTNEQFF.